Each of the 28 T cell receptor beta chains below was sequenced from the same sample in a study of T cell changes during pregnancy in multiple sclerosis. Clones were read by immunoSEQ multiplex PCR, and TCRdb kept only the in-frame ones, dropping some. The top ten clones hold 1.5% to 2% of a sample with 60,000 to 90,000 clones, 90% to 95% of them seen once. The specimen comprised peripheral blood, sampled in the first trimester of pregnancy. These receptors were collected from a female donor in good health, enrolled as a control in a pregnancy study.

This chain uses TRBV30 with TRBJ1-5; no definite D call. V dropped 5 bases and J dropped 2 bases, with 10 bases sitting between them. The germline V gene has CDR1 GTSNPN and CDR2 SVGIG (reference sequence). The CDR3 is 13 amino acids. The DNA of the CDR3 is TGTGCCTGGGCGCCGATGGGCAATCAGCCCCAGCATTTT. This codes for CAWAPMGNQPQHF.

The rearrangement links TRBV6-9 to TRBJ1-4, with 8 bases fitting TRBD1. The V and J ends lost 1 base and 8 bases, in that order; junction bases with no gene match: 6. The CDR3 runs to 15 residues. In germline, CDR1 is MNHGY, CDR2 SVAAGI. CDR3 bases: TGTGCCAGCAGTTATTTAGGACAGGGTGAAGAAAAACTGTTTTTT. It codes for CASSYLGQGEEKLFF.

This chain joins TRBV7-2 and TRBJ1-1; possibly TRBD1 for D (5 bases). Trimming left V 3 bases short and J 2 bases short, with 13 bases between. The length of the CDR3 is 15 residues. From germline, CDR1 is SGHTA and CDR2 FQGNSA. CDR3 amino acids: CASSLFGGANTEAFF. The CDR3 bases are TGTGCCAGCAGCTTGTTCGGAGGGGCCAACACTGAAGCTTTCTTT.

The chain joins TRBV5-1 to TRBJ2-2; 8 nucleotides match TRBD2. With V trimmed by 4 bases and J by 6 bases, 14 bases remained unmatched. There are 17 residues in the CDR3. Germline V CDR1 and CDR2: SGHRS, YFSETQ. This chain's CDR3 is CASSAVPAGEVSGELFF. For the CDR3, the DNA is TGCGCCAGCAGCGCCGTCCCAGCGGGAGAGGTGTCCGGGGAGCTGTTTTTT.

This chain connects TRBV30 to TRBJ1-1, with unresolved D. The CDR3 spans 12 residues. Trimming took off 8 bases at V and 1 base at J, with 11 bases between the two ends. CDR1 is GTSNPN and CDR2 is SVGIG in the germline V gene (reference sequence). Here the CDR3 reads CAGVAGNTEAFF. The CDR3 bases are TGTGCCGGGGTGGCGGGGAACACTGAAGCTTTCTTT.

The V and J genes are TRBV5-4 and TRBJ1-2; TRBD1 aligns across 8 bases. Germline assignment: CDR1 SGHNT and CDR2 YYREEE (reference sequence). The CDR3 spans 16 residues. Unmatched junction bases numbered 8, after V lost 0 bases and J lost 4 bases. CDR3 in amino acids: CASSLAGQGASYGYTF. CDR3 nucleotide sequence: TGTGCCAGCAGCTTGGCCGGCCAGGGGGCAAGCTATGGCTACACCTTC.

The CDR3 DNA reads as TGTGCCAGCAAGCCCCCCGGGACACATTTCTCCTACGAGCAGTACTTC. Translation gives CASKPPGTHFSYEQYF. The chain joins TRBV28 to TRBJ2-7, with D perhaps TRBD1 (6 bases). The CDR3 contains 16 residues. V shed 7 bases and J shed 0 bases, with 19 bases lying between them. Per the germline V gene, CDR1 is MDHEN and CDR2 is SYDVKM.

The chain links TRBV7-6 to TRBJ2-7; no reliable D call. V shed 5 bases and J shed 0 bases, with 8 bases lying between them. The CDR3 totals 13 residues. Germline CDR1 is SGHVS and CDR2 is FNYEAQ. The CDR3 DNA is TGTGCCAGCAGCCCTGTCCTCTCCTACGAGCAGTACTTC. Encoded protein: CASSPVLSYEQYF.

The chain couples TRBV5-1 to TRBJ2-1, with TRBD2 matching over 8 bases. Per germline, CDR1 SGHRS and CDR2 YFSETQ. V gave up 4 bases and J gave up 1 base; unmatched junction bases: 4. The CDR3 runs 15 residues. CDR3 nucleotides: TGCGCCAGCAGCCCGGGACTAGTTTCCTACAATGAGCAGTTCTTC. As protein: CASSPGLVSYNEQFF.

The chain uses TRBV6-1 and TRBJ2-1; 10 nucleotides agree with TRBD1. This CDR3 comprises 15 residues. V was clipped by 3 bases and J by 4 bases; unmatched bases: 3. Per the germline V gene, CDR1 is MNHNS and CDR2 is SASEGT. In DNA, the CDR3 is TGTGCCAGCAGTGACTGGGACAGGGGTTACAATGAGCAGTTCTTC. Translation gives CASSDWDRGYNEQFF.

The chain uses TRBV7-2 and TRBJ2-7; the match to TRBD2 covers 14 bases. V lost 5 bases to trimming and J lost 3 bases; unmatched junction nucleotides: 3. CDR3 size: 15 residues. The germline V gene has CDR1 SGHTA and CDR2 FQGNSA. DNA of the CDR3: TGTGCCAGCAGCCAGGGACTAGCGGGAGTCTACGAGCAGTACTTC. It codes for CASSQGLAGVYEQYF.

The J gene is TRBJ2-7, the V gene TRBV19; no clear D gene. Germline V gene data show CDR1 as LNHDA and CDR2 as SQIVND (reference sequence). This CDR3 spans 13 amino acids. V was trimmed by 3 bases and J by 7 bases, leaving 13 bases between them. CDR3 nucleotides: TGTGCCAGTAGTATTAGCCCTAGTGGGGAGCAGTACTTC. It yields the protein CASSISPSGEQYF.

This rearrangement joins TRBV27 to TRBJ2-7; 11 bases agree with TRBD2. CDR1 is MNHEY, CDR2 SMNVEV, per germline (reference sequence). V was clipped by 2 bases and J by 3 bases; unmatched bases: 3. This CDR3 has 15 amino acids. Written as DNA, the CDR3 is TGTGCCAGCAGTTTACTTGGGACTAGCGGCTACGAGCAGTACTTC. The encoded protein is CASSLLGTSGYEQYF.

The chain uses TRBV29-1 and TRBJ2-1, with D tentatively TRBD2 (5 bases). Germline values: CDR1 SQVTM, CDR2 ANQGSEA. Trimming shortened V by 6 bases and J by 4 bases, and 16 bases separated the two germline ends. CDR3 length: 14 residues. The CDR3 loop reads CSVRRGIHYNEQFF. The CDR3 DNA is TGCAGCGTGAGACGGGGAATCCATTACAATGAGCAGTTCTTC.

This clone has a single count. V is TRBV11-1 and J is TRBJ2-1, with 12 bases identical to TRBD2. The germline gives CDR1 SGHAT, CDR2 FQDESV (reference sequence). With V trimmed by 5 bases and J by 6 bases, 8 bases remained unmatched. The CDR3 consists of 16 residues. CDR3 region: CASSPGLAGEINEQFF. The CDR3 bases are TGTGCCAGCAGCCCGGGACTAGCGGGCGAAATCAATGAGCAGTTCTTC.

This clone was seen only a few times. The rearrangement uses TRBV5-8 and TRBJ1-5, with D tentatively TRBD1 (6 bases). Germline V gene sequence: CDR1 SGHTS, CDR2 YDEGEE. V lost 2 bases, J lost 0 bases, and 9 bases lay in between. CDR3 length: 15 amino acids. CDR3 sequence: CASSLGQHSNQPQHF. CDR3 in DNA: TGTGCCAGCAGCTTAGGACAGCATAGCAATCAGCCCCAGCATTTT.

V is TRBV11-2 and J is TRBJ2-6, with D maybe TRBD2 (6 bases). The CDR3 loop spans 16 amino acids. With 0 bases removed from V and 2 bases from J, the gap between germline ends came to 8 bases. Germline V gene sequence: CDR1 SGHAT, CDR2 FQNNGV. CDR3 sequence reads: CASSLDSGAGANVLTF. In DNA, the CDR3 is TGTGCCAGCAGCTTAGATTCGGGAGCTGGGGCCAACGTCCTGACTTTC.

The V and J genes are TRBV2 and TRBJ1-2; D uncertain. The V and J ends lost 5 bases and 8 bases respectively, with 15 bases between them. Germline V lookup: CDR1 SNHLY, CDR2 FYNNEI. This CDR3 comprises 13 residues. The CDR3 DNA reads as TGTGCCAGCAGTCAGTCCGGGGTGGAGGGCTACACCTTC. It is translated as CASSQSGVEGYTF.

This chain links TRBV5-1 with TRBJ2-5, with TRBD2 matching 11 bases. Germline V gene data show CDR1 as SGHRS and CDR2 as YFSETQ. CDR3 length: 14 amino acids. Unmatched junction bases numbered 7, after V lost 5 bases and J lost 7 bases. The CDR3, as DNA: TGCGCCAGCAGAAATACTAGCGGGAGTGGGACCCAGTACTTC. Its translation: CASRNTSGSGTQYF.

V is TRBV6-5 and J is TRBJ2-5; possibly TRBD2 for D (6 bases). The V end was cut by 8 bases, the J end by 3 bases, with 13 bases between. This CDR3 is built from 13 residues. From germline, CDR1 is MNHEY and CDR2 SVGAGI. The CDR3 loop is CASGGNSEETQYF. The CDR3 DNA follows: TGTGCCAGCGGGGGGAATTCGGAAGAGACCCAGTACTTC.

The rearrangement links TRBV15 to TRBJ2-5; D gene uncertain. V was pared by 5 bases and J by 0 bases, with 4 bases between. The CDR3 length is 12 residues. CDR1 LNHNV and CDR2 YYDKDF come from the germline V gene (reference sequence). In nucleotides, the CDR3 is TGTGCCACCAGCCCGTACCAAGAGACCCAGTACTTC. Translated, it gives CATSPYQETQYF. Variable domain in full (rest from reference TRBV15 and TRBJ2-5): DAMVIQNPRYQVTQFGKPVTLSCSQTLNHNVMYWYQQKSSQAPKLLFHYYDKDFNNEADTPDNFQSRRPNTSFCFLDIRSPGLGDTAMYLCATSPYQETQYFGPGTRLLVL.

The chain couples TRBV27 to TRBJ1-1, with 7 positions matching TRBD1. Looked up from germline, CDR1 is MNHEY and CDR2 is SMNVEV (reference sequence). CDR3 length: 14 amino acids. V trimming: 5 bases; J trimming: 5 bases; junction bases outside the gene matches: 8. CDR3 amino acids: CASSLRDSGTEAFF. DNA of the CDR3: TGTGCCAGCAGTCTACGGGACAGCGGGACTGAAGCTTTCTTT.

This chain's CDR3 is CASTSRGGLSGNTIYF. CDR3 in DNA: TGTGCCAGCACCTCACGCGGGGGGTTGTCTGGAAACACCATATATTTT. The rearrangement links TRBV27 to TRBJ1-3; tentative D call: TRBD1 (5 bases). The CDR3 consists of 16 residues. V dropped 7 bases and J dropped 1 base, with 17 bases sitting between them. Germline V gene lookup returns CDR1 MNHEY and CDR2 SMNVEV (reference sequence).

The chain employs TRBV18 and TRBJ2-5; 7 nucleotides align to TRBD2. The CDR3 runs to 18 residues. Germline assignment: CDR1 KGHSH and CDR2 LQKENI. V was pared by 0 bases and J by 5 bases, with 15 bases of the junction left unmatched. CDR3 nucleotide sequence: TGTGCCAGCTCACCACCGGGATTCGTCGCTCCCGGGGGGGAGACCCAGTACTTC. Encoded protein: CASSPPGFVAPGGETQYF.

V usage is TRBV4-1 and J usage is TRBJ2-1; 8 bases align to TRBD1. V dropped 4 bases and J dropped 2; count of bases not matched to a gene: 10. CDR1 and CDR2 from the germline V gene are MGHRA and YSYEKL. The CDR3 runs 17 residues. The chain's CDR3 is CASSLSPGGITYNEQFF. As DNA, the CDR3 is TGCGCCAGCAGCCTCAGCCCAGGGGGCATCACCTACAATGAGCAGTTCTTC.

V gene TRBV5-1 combines with J gene TRBJ2-1; 8 positions match TRBD2. After removal of 4 bases from V and 6 bases from J, the junction contained 9 bases not matched to a gene. The length of the CDR3 is 15 residues. CDR1 and CDR2 from the germline V gene are SGHRS and YFSETQ. The CDR3 sequence is CASSRTGTRGNEQFF. The CDR3 nucleotides are TGCGCCAGCAGCAGAACCGGGACTAGGGGCAATGAGCAGTTCTTC.

The V gene is TRBV7-9, the J gene TRBJ1-1; 8 nucleotides match TRBD1. This CDR3 has 12 residues. Germline CDR1 is SEHNR and CDR2 is FQNEAQ (reference sequence). The V segment lost 2 bases and the J segment 10 bases; nucleotides outside the gene matches: 3. The chain's CDR3 is CASSLQGAGAFF. The CDR3 DNA follows: TGTGCCAGCAGCTTACAGGGGGCCGGAGCTTTCTTT. The whole variable domain, filled in from reference TRBV7-9 and TRBJ1-1, reads DTGVSQNPRHKITKRGQNVTFRCDPISEHNRLYWYRQTLGQGPEFLTYFQNEAQLEKSRLLSDRFSAERPKGSFSTLEIQRTEQGDSAMYLCASSLQGAGAFFGQGTRLTVV.

The CDR3 loop is CASSATYRAGNTIYF. In DNA, the CDR3 is TGTGCCAGCAGTGCTACCTACAGGGCTGGAAACACCATATATTTT. V gene TRBV27 combines with J gene TRBJ1-3, with D perhaps matching TRBD1 (6 bases). The V gene lost 5 bases and the J gene lost 2 bases, with 13 bases spanning the gap. Germline V gene lookup returns CDR1 MNHEY and CDR2 SMNVEV (reference sequence). The CDR3 runs 15 residues.